This T cell receptor beta chain was identified in a study of vaccination effects on CD4 cells after COVID-19. The repertoire was sequenced with immunoSEQ multiplex PCR; TCRdb's copy has only in-frame clones and lacks some. The sample includes 20,000 to 25,000 clones, about three quarters of them seen just once. Trimming took off 3 bases at V and 6 bases at J, with 14 bases between the two ends. The CDR3 runs to 14 residues. Germline lookup yields CDR1 MNHEY and CDR2 SMNVEV (reference sequence). Notes on this clone: Antigen unknown.

In the ViraFEST assay, antigen-specific CD4+ clonotypes were identified by expansion after peptide-pool stimulation. Culture proceeded for 10 days, and CD4+ T cells were then isolated. Nucleocapsid antibodies were negative in the vaccine recipients, who had never had SARS-CoV-2 infection. Every well got 2 million to 2.5 million PBMC, which were grown with about 9.6 IU/ml IL-2 and about 10 ug/ml peptides. Each culture had half its medium swapped for IL-2 medium on days 3 and 7. Overall study results and limits: In the late period after vaccination, infection- and vaccine-induced clones contracted markedly. Missing from the study were early post-infection timepoints, and its convalescent patients were few.

The rearrangement uses TRBV27 and TRBJ1-2; D possibly corresponds to TRBD1 (6 bases). The receptor was isolated from a human donor who received a COVID-19 vaccine. The sequenced sample was CD4+ T cells from PBMCs cultured with HCoV-NL63 spike peptides, obtained before COVID-19 vaccination. The CDR3 DNA reads TGTGCCAGCAGTTTGAGGGTAGGGGGTGATGGCTACACCTTC. It yields the protein CASSLRVGGDGYTF.